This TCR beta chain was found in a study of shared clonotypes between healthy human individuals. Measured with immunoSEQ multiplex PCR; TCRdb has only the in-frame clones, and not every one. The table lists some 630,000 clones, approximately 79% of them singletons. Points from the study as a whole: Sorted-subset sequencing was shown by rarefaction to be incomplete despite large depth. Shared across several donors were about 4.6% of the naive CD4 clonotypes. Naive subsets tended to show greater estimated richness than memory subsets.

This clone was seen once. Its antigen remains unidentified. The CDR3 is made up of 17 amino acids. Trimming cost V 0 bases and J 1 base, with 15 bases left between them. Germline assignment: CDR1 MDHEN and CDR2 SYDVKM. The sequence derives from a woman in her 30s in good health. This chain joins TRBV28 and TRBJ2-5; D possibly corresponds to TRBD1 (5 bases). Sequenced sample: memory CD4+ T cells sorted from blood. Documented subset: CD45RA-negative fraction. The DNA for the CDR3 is TGTGCCAGCAGTTTATGGACAGCGAGCACGAGCCAAGAGACCCAGTACTTC. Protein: CASSLWTASTSQETQYF.